This T cell receptor beta chain was retrieved from a study of blood T cell repertoires in COVID-19. Study overall: Collection of acute and convalescent COVID-19 samples took place in the United States, Italy and Spain.

V was clipped by 6 bases and J by 0 bases, with 12 bases between them. The CDR3 is 15 residues long. The germline V gene encodes CDR1 SGHTA and CDR2 FQGNSA. The authors' processing: Reference gene primer amplification in the assay estimated nucleated cell counts. Here immunoSEQ multiplex PCR was the method, and the copy in TCRdb shows in-frame clones only, minus some. The D gene and trimming were derived from the DNA, and the V and J assignments and clone size from that table. There are approximately 190,000 clones in the sample; 85% to 90% occur only once, and around 6% lies in the top ten. The sequenced sample consisted of peripheral blood. This receptor was taken from a man aged 40-50 years with active or convalescent COVID-19. This chain links TRBV7-2 with TRBJ1-3; D unclear. For the CDR3, the DNA is TGTGCCAGCAGACCCACCGGGTCCTCTGGAAACACCATATATTTT. Translating it yields CASRPTGSSGNTIYF.